The next 3 T cell receptor beta chains were all read from a single sample in a study of somatic mutations in cytotoxic T cells in rheumatoid arthritis. The protocol was immunoSEQ multiplex PCR, while the TCRdb copy is restricted to in-frame clones and leaves out a portion. Here the sample spans 9,500 to 13,000 clones, roughly 70% being singletons. The sequencing sample was made of CD8+ T cells sorted from blood. These receptors all come from an adult with rheumatoid arthritis.

V usage is TRBV5-4 and J usage is TRBJ2-2; D uncertain. Trimming took 6 bases from V and 0 from J, leaving 9 bases between them. CDR3 size: 14 residues. CDR1 is SGHNT, CDR2 YYREEE, per germline (reference sequence). CDR3 in DNA: TGTGCCAGCAACCGGGCGGCGAACACCGGGGAGCTGTTTTTT. Translated, it gives CASNRAANTGELFF. Based on the CDR3 plus reference TRBV5-4 and TRBJ2-2, the full variable domain is ETGVTQSPTHLIKTRGQQVTLRCSSQSGHNTVSWYQQALGQGPQFIFQYYREEENGRGNFPPRFSGLQFPNYSSELNVNALELDDSALYLCASNRAANTGELFFGEGSRLTVL.

This clone occurred a few times. The genes are TRBV4-1 and TRBJ2-7; 14 bases line up with TRBD2. The germline gives CDR1 MGHRA, CDR2 YSYEKL. The ends lost 6 bases at V and 1 base at J; junction bases unmatched: 5. This CDR3 is 16 amino acids long. The CDR3 nucleotides read TGCGCCAGCAGAAGCGGGACTAGCGGGGGTTCCTACGAGCAGTACTTC. Translating it yields CASRSGTSGGSYEQYF.

This chain links TRBV15 with TRBJ1-2; no reliable D call. The CDR3 contains 14 residues. The ends were cut back, 1 base at V and 4 bases at J, with 10 bases in the middle. Germline V gene sequence: CDR1 LNHNV, CDR2 YYDKDF (reference sequence). The CDR3 is CATSRALRGYGYTF. DNA for the CDR3: TGTGCCACCAGCAGAGCCCTTCGAGGCTATGGCTACACCTTC.